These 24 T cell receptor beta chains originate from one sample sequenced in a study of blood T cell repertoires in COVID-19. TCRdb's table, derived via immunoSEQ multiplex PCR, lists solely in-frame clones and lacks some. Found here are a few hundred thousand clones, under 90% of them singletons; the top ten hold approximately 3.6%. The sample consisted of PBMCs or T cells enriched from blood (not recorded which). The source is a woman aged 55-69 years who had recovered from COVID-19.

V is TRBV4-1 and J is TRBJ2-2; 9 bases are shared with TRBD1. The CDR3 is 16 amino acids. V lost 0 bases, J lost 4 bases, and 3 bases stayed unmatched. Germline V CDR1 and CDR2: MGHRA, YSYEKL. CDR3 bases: TGCGCCAGCAGCCAAGACGAGACAGGGGGCACCGGGGAGCTGTTTTTT. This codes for CASSQDETGGTGELFF.

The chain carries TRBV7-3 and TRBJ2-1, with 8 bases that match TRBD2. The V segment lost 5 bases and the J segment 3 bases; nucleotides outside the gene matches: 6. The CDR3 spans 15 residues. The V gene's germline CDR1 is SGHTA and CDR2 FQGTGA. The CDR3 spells CASSQLSGGYNEQFF. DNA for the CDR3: TGTGCCAGCAGCCAATTAAGCGGGGGCTACAATGAGCAGTTCTTC.

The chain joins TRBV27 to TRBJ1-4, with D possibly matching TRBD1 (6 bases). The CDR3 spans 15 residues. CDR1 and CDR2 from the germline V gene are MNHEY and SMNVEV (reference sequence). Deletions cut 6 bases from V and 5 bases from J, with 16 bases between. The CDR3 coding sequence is TGTGCCAGCAGCTTACGGGGGGCGGGCAATGAAAAACTGTTTTTT. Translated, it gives CASSLRGAGNEKLFF.

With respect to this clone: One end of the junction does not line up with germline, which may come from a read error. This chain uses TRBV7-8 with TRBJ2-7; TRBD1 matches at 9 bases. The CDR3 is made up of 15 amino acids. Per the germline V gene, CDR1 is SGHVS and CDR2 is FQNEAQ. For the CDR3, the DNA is TGTGCCAGCAGCCCTGGACAGGGGAGTTCCTCCGAGCAGTACTTC. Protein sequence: CASSPGQGSSSEQYF.

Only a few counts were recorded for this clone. The CDR3 is CASSKTVTLETQYF. CDR3 in DNA: TGTGCCAGCAGCAAGACTGTTACTCTGGAGACCCAGTACTTC. The V call is TRBV3-1 (or the pseudogene TRBV3-2), the J call TRBJ2-5; D gene ambiguous. From germline, CDR1 is LGHDT and CDR2 YNNKEL (reference sequence). This CDR3 spans 14 amino acids. With 5 bases removed from V and 5 bases from J, the gap between germline ends came to 15 bases.

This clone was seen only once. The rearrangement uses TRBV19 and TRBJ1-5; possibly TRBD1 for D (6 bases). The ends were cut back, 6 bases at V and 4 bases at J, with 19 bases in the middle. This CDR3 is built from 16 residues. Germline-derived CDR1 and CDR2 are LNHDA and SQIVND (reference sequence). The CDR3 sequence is CASSNTVSGTNQPQHF. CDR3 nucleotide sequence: TGTGCCAGTAGCAATACCGTCTCCGGGACAAATCAGCCCCAGCATTTT.

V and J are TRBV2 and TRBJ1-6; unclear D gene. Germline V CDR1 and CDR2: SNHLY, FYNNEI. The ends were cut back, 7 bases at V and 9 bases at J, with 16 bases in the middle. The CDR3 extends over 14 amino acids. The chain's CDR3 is CASIGGVGSSPLHF. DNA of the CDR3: TGTGCCAGCATAGGCGGGGTAGGAAGTTCACCCCTCCACTTT. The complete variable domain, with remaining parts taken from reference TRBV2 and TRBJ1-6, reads EPEVTQTPSHQVTQMGQEVILRCVPISNHLYFYWYRQILGQKVEFLVSFYNNEISEKSEIFDDQFSVERPDGSNFTLKIRSTKLEDSAMYFCASIGGVGSSPLHFGNGTRLTVT.

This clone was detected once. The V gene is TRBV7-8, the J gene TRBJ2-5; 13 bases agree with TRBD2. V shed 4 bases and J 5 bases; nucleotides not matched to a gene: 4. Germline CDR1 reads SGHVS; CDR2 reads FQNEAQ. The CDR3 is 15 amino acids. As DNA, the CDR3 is TGTGCCAGCAGCTACGGGACTAGCGGGATGGAGACCCAGTACTTC. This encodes CASSYGTSGMETQYF.

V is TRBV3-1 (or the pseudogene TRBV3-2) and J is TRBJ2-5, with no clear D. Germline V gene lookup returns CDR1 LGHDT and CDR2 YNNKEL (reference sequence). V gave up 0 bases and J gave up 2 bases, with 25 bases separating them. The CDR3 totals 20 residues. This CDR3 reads CASSQEAIHWPAILQETQYF. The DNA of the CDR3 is TGTGCCAGCAGCCAAGAAGCCATACATTGGCCGGCTATACTACAAGAGACCCAGTACTTC.

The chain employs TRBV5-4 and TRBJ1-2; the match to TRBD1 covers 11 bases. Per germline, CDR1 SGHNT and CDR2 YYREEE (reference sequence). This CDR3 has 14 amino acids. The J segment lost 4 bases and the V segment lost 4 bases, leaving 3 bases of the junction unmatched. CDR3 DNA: TGTGCCAGCAGCCCAGGGACAGGGGGCTATGGCTACACCTTC. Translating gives CASSPGTGGYGYTF.

The CDR3 here is CASRDGQGNYGYTF. Here the CDR3 DNA reads TGTGCCAGCAGGGACGGACAGGGTAACTATGGCTACACCTTC. The chain combines TRBV2 with TRBJ1-2, with TRBD1 identical over 8 bases. With V trimmed by 6 bases and J by 1 base, 4 bases remained unmatched. CDR1 SNHLY and CDR2 FYNNEI come from the germline V gene. The CDR3 contains 14 residues.

CDR3 nucleotides: TGCGCCAGCGGGGGACTAGCGGCTACCCTAAATGAGCAGTTCTTC. It yields the protein CASGGLAATLNEQFF. The genes are TRBV10-1 and TRBJ2-1, with TRBD2 matching over 11 bases. Germline V gene data show CDR1 as WNHNN and CDR2 as SYGVQD (reference sequence). V dropped 8 bases and J dropped 7; count of bases not matched to a gene: 10. This CDR3 has 15 amino acids.

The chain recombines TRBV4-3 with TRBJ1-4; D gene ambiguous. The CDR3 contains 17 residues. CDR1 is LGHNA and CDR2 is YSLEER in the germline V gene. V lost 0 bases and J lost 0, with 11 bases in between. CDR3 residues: CASSQDNRHATNEKLFF. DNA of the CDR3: TGCGCCAGCAGCCAAGATAACAGACACGCAACTAATGAAAAACTGTTTTTT.

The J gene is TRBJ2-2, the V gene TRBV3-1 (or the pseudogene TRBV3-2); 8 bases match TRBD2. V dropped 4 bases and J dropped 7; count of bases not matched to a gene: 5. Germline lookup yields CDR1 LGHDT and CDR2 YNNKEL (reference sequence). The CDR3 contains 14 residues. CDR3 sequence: CASSRRGGRGELFF. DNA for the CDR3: TGTGCCAGCAGCCGACGGGGGGGGCGCGGGGAGCTGTTTTTT.

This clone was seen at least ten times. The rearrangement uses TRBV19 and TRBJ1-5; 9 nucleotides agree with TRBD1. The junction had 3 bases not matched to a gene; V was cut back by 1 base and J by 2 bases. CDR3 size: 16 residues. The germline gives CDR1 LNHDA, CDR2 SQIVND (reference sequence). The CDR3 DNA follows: TGTGCCAGTAGTATAGCTCGGACAGGGGGCAATCAGCCCCAGCATTTT. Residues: CASSIARTGGNQPQHF.

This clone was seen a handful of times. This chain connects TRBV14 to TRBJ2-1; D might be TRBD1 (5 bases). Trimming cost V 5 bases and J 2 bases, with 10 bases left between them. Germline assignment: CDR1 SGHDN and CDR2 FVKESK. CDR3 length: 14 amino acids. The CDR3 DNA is TGTGCCAGCAGCTCCAGGGAAGCCTACAATGAGCAGTTCTTC. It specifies CASSSREAYNEQFF.

The CDR3 nucleotides are TGTGCCAGCCAAGGGCAGGGTTCGGGCACTGAAGCTTTCTTT. It codes for CASQGQGSGTEAFF. The chain employs TRBV7-9 and TRBJ1-1; TRBD1 might be the D (5 bases). The V and J ends lost 8 bases and 4 bases respectively, with 17 bases between them. The germline V gene encodes CDR1 SEHNR and CDR2 FQNEAQ (reference sequence). There are 14 residues in the CDR3.

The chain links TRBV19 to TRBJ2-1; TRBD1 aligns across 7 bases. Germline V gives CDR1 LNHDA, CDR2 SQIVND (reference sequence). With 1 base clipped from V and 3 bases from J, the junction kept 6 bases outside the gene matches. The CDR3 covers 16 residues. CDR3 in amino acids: CASSIVWDRIYNEQFF. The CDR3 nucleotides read TGTGCCAGTAGTATAGTATGGGACAGAATCTACAATGAGCAGTTCTTC. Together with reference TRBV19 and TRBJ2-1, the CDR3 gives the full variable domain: DGGITQSPKYLFRKEGQNVTLSCEQNLNHDAMYWYRQDPGQGLRLIYYSQIVNDFQKGDIAEGYSVSREKKESFPLTVTSAQKNPTAFYLCASSIVWDRIYNEQFFGPGTRLTVL.

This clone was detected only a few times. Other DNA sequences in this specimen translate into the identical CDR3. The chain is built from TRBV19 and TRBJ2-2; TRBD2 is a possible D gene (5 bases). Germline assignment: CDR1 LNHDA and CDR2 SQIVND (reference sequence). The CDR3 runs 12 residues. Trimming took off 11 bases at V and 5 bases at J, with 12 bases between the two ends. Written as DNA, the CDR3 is TGTGCCGGAGGTTATCGAACCGGGGAGCTGTTTTTT. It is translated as CAGGYRTGELFF.

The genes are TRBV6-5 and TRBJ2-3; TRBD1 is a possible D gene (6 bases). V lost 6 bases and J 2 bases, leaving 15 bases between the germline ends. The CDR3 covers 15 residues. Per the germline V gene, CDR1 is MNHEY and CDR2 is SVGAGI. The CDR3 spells CASSGGQRFTDTQYF. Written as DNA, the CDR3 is TGTGCCAGCAGCGGAGGACAGAGATTCACAGATACGCAGTATTTT.

The CDR3 DNA reads TGTGCCAGCGCCAGCTGGGGGGACAGGGGGGACGACCAGCCCCAGCATTTT. Translation: CASASWGDRGDDQPQHF. The chain couples TRBV28 to TRBJ1-5, with TRBD1 identical over 11 bases. V lost 8 bases to trimming and J lost 7 bases; unmatched junction nucleotides: 16. The CDR3 consists of 17 residues. Looked up from germline, CDR1 is MDHEN and CDR2 is SYDVKM. Variable domain in full (rest from reference TRBV28 and TRBJ1-5): DVKVTQSSRYLVKRTGEKVFLECVQDMDHENMFWYRQDPGLGLRLIYFSYDVKMKEKGDIPEGYSVSREKKERFSLILESASTNQTSMYLCASASWGDRGDDQPQHFGDGTRLSIL.

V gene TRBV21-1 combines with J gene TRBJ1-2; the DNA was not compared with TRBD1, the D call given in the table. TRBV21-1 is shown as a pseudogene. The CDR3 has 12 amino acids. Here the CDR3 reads CASSPPGVCYTF. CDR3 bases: TGTGCCAGCAGCCCCCCAGGGGTTTGCTACACCTTC.

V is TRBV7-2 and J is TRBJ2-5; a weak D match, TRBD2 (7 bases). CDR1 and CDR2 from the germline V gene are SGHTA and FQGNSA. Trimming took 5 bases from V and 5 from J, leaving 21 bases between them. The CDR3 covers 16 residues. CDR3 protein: CASSPRGAGWGETQYF. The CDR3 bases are TGTGCCAGCAGCCCACGGGGGGCAGGCTGGGGGGAGACCCAGTACTTC.

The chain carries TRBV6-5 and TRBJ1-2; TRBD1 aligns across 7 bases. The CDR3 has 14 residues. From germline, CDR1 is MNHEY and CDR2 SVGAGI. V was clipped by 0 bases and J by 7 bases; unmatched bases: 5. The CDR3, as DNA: TGTGCCAGCAGTTACTCGACAGGGCAGGGTGGCTACACCTTC. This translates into CASSYSTGQGGYTF.